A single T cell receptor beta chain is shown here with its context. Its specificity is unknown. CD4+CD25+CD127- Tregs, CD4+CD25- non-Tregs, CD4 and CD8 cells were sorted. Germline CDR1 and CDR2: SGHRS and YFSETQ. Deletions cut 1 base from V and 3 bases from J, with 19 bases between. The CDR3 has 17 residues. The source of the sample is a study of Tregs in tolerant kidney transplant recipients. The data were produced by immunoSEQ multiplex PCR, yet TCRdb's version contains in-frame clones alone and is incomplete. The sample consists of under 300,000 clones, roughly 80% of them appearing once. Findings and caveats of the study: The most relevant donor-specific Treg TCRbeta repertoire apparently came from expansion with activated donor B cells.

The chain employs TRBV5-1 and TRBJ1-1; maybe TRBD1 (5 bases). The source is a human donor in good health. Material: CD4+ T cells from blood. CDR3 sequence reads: CASSLTGVASGDTEAFF. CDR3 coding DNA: TGCGCCAGCAGCTTGACGGGAGTTGCCTCGGGGGACACTGAAGCTTTCTTT.